This is a list of T cell receptor beta chains from one sample in a study of blood T cell repertoires in COVID-19. TCRdb's table, derived via immunoSEQ multiplex PCR, lists solely in-frame clones and lacks some. The sample has over 200,000 clones, under 85% seen once. Input material: PBMCs or T cells enriched from blood (not recorded which). These TCRs come from a man in his fifties or sixties who had recovered from COVID-19. Each CDR3 is given with its conserved first and last residue. Fields, in order: D gene, V gene, clone size, J gene, CDR3 protein, CDR3 DNA. The D gene is left open where the match is weak. Clone size is given for some rows only: seen once, a few or many times, or a class if the clone is expanded.

d_call: .; v_call: TRBV20-1; clone_size: .; j_call: TRBJ2-7; cdr3_aa: CSAREAREQYF; cdr3_nt: TGCAGTGCTAGGGAGGCTCGGGAGCAGTACTTC
d_call: .; v_call: TRBV18; clone_size: .; j_call: TRBJ1-4; cdr3_aa: CASSPEGVEKLFF; cdr3_nt: TGTGCCAGCTCACCAGAAGGGGTCGAAAAACTGTTTTTT
d_call: .; v_call: TRBV18; clone_size: .; j_call: TRBJ2-7; cdr3_aa: CASSLDTSYEQYF; cdr3_nt: TGTGCCAGCTCACTGGACACATCCTACGAGCAGTACTTC
d_call: TRBD1; v_call: TRBV19; clone_size: .; j_call: TRBJ2-6; cdr3_aa: CASSYRLTGPTSGANVLTF; cdr3_nt: TGTGCCAGTAGTTATAGGTTGACAGGGCCAACCTCTGGGGCCAACGTCCTGACTTTC
d_call: TRBD1; v_call: TRBV5-4; clone_size: .; j_call: TRBJ1-4; cdr3_aa: CASSFDRGLNNEKLFF; cdr3_nt: TGTGCCAGCAGCTTCGACAGGGGGCTCAATAATGAAAAACTGTTTTTT
d_call: TRBD1; v_call: TRBV29-1; clone_size: .; j_call: TRBJ1-4; cdr3_aa: CSVFGQGGREKLFF; cdr3_nt: TGCAGCGTATTTGGACAGGGCGGTAGGGAAAAACTGTTTTTT
d_call: TRBD1; v_call: TRBV13; clone_size: .; j_call: TRBJ2-2; cdr3_aa: CASSPGQGRNTGELFF; cdr3_nt: TGTGCCAGCAGCCCGGGACAGGGTAGGAACACCGGGGAGCTGTTTTTT
d_call: .; v_call: TRBV3-1/TRBV3-2; clone_size: .; j_call: TRBJ2-7; cdr3_aa: CASSQNPDGAYEQYF; cdr3_nt: TGTGCCAGCAGCCAAAATCCCGACGGAGCCTACGAGCAGTACTTC
d_call: .; v_call: TRBV18; clone_size: .; j_call: TRBJ1-5; cdr3_aa: CASSRDQPHWGNQPQHF; cdr3_nt: TGTGCCAGCTCTCGGGATCAGCCCCATTGGGGCAATCAGCCCCAGCATTTT
d_call: TRBD2; v_call: TRBV7-2; clone_size: .; j_call: TRBJ2-3; cdr3_aa: CASSPSGGSTDTQYF; cdr3_nt: TGTGCCAGCAGCCCGAGCGGGGGGAGTACAGATACGCAGTATTTT
d_call: TRBD2; v_call: TRBV5-1; clone_size: .; j_call: TRBJ2-7; cdr3_aa: CASSLGSGGPLSYEQYF; cdr3_nt: TGCGCCAGCAGCCTCGGTAGCGGGGGGCCCCTTTCCTACGAGCAGTACTTC
d_call: .; v_call: TRBV10-3; clone_size: .; j_call: TRBJ1-5; cdr3_aa: CAISDSTGGDQPQHF; cdr3_nt: TGTGCCATCAGTGATTCTACGGGGGGAGACCAGCCCCAGCATTTT
d_call: .; v_call: TRBV7-9; clone_size: .; j_call: TRBJ1-1; cdr3_aa: CASSLGGPDHTEAFF; cdr3_nt: TGTGCCAGCAGCTTAGGGGGGCCAGATCACACTGAAGCTTTCTTT
d_call: TRBD1; v_call: TRBV4-3; clone_size: few; j_call: TRBJ1-5; cdr3_aa: CASSQGTDRGDQPQHF; cdr3_nt: TGCGCCAGCAGCCAAGGTACCGACAGGGGCGATCAGCCCCAGCATTTT
d_call: TRBD1; v_call: TRBV7-2; clone_size: .; j_call: TRBJ1-2; cdr3_aa: CASSLATGGGYTF; cdr3_nt: TGTGCCAGCAGCTTAGCGACAGGGGGTGGCTACACCTTC
d_call: .; v_call: TRBV5-1; clone_size: .; j_call: TRBJ2-1; cdr3_aa: CASSLGDHGSSYNEQFF; cdr3_nt: TGCGCCAGCAGCTTGGGGGACCACGGGAGCTCCTACAATGAGCAGTTCTTC
d_call: .; v_call: TRBV19; clone_size: .; j_call: TRBJ1-1; cdr3_aa: CASSDTLGTEAFF; cdr3_nt: TGTGCCAGTAGTGACACCCTTGGGACTGAAGCTTTCTTT
d_call: TRBD1; v_call: TRBV5-5; clone_size: .; j_call: TRBJ1-1; cdr3_aa: CASSLEPFEGAGTEAFF; cdr3_nt: TGTGCCAGCAGCTTGGAACCCTTCGAGGGGGCAGGCACTGAAGCTTTCTTT
d_call: .; v_call: TRBV11-3; clone_size: .; j_call: TRBJ2-4; cdr3_aa: CASSLGGTGVKNIQYF; cdr3_nt: TGTGCCAGCAGCTTAGGGGGGACTGGAGTCAAAAACATTCAGTACTTC
d_call: TRBD1; v_call: TRBV5-1; clone_size: .; j_call: TRBJ2-7; cdr3_aa: CASSTGQGEQYF; cdr3_nt: TGCGCCAGCAGCACGGGACAGGGAGAGCAGTACTTC
d_call: TRBD2; v_call: TRBV19; clone_size: .; j_call: TRBJ2-1; cdr3_aa: CASSMAGRLGNEQFF; cdr3_nt: TGTGCCAGTAGTATGGCCGGGAGGTTAGGAAATGAGCAGTTCTTC
d_call: .; v_call: TRBV7-2; clone_size: .; j_call: TRBJ1-1; cdr3_aa: CASSLWGMNTEAFF; cdr3_nt: TGTGCCAGCAGCTTATGGGGCATGAACACTGAAGCTTTCTTT